Listed below are T cell receptor beta chains from one sample, sequenced in a study of cytomegalovirus exposure and HLA in healthy donors. Assay used: immunoSEQ multiplex PCR; TCRdb lists only in-frame clones, some missing. The data contain approximately 250,000 clones, approximately 78% of them seen just once; the ten biggest clones take up approximately 0.47%. Material: PBMCs. The receptors derive from a boy younger than 18 in good health and CMV-seronegative. Both conserved end residues are part of each CDR3. The D gene is left open where the match is weak. Where a row states a size, it is once, few, many or the class of an expanded clone; other rows omit it.

TRBJ1-2	TRBV5-1	16	.	.	CASSPRPAGDGNGYTF	TGCGCCAGCAGCCCGCGCCCAGCGGGGGACGGTAATGGCTACACCTTC
TRBJ2-7	TRBV5-4	15	TRBD2	.	CASSLGWTSGGEQYF	TGTGCCAGCAGCTTGGGCTGGACTAGCGGGGGCGAGCAGTACTTC
TRBJ2-3	TRBV4-1	17	.	.	CASSQARGGLGADTQYF	TGCGCCAGCAGCCAAGCTCGCGGGGGCCTCGGGGCAGATACGCAGTATTTT
TRBJ1-1	TRBV6-1	13	.	once	CASRVQGATEAFF	TGTGCCAGCAGGGTACAGGGAGCCACTGAAGCTTTCTTT
TRBJ1-1	TRBV25-1	14	.	few	CASSEPAGNTEAFF	TGTGCCAGCAGTGAACCTGCGGGGAACACTGAAGCTTTCTTT
TRBJ1-1	TRBV30	12	.	.	CAWSLLNTEAFF	TGTGCCTGGAGTCTGTTGAACACTGAAGCTTTCTTT
TRBJ2-3	TRBV7-8	18	TRBD1	.	CASTFPGQGAEPTDTQYF	TGTGCCAGCACCTTCCCGGGACAGGGAGCGGAGCCCACAGATACGCAGTATTTT
TRBJ1-4	TRBV29-1	15	.	once	CSAPLEGATNEKLFF	TGCAGCGCCCCCCTTGAGGGTGCAACTAATGAAAAACTGTTTTTT
TRBJ2-7	TRBV4-2	17	TRBD1	few	CASSRGLTGGFSYEQYF	TGTGCCAGCAGCCGAGGATTGACAGGGGGCTTTTCCTACGAGCAGTACTTC
TRBJ2-2	TRBV5-4	16	TRBD2	once	CASTGGASGSTGELFF	TGTGCCAGCACCGGGGGTGCTAGCGGGAGTACCGGGGAGCTGTTTTTT
TRBJ1-3	TRBV9	15	.	.	CASSVGENSGNTIYF	TGTGCCAGCAGCGTTGGGGAGAACTCTGGAAACACCATATATTTT
TRBJ2-2	TRBV5-4	15	TRBD1	.	CASSRDRANTGELFF	TGTGCCAGCAGCCGGGACAGGGCGAACACCGGGGAGCTGTTTTTT
TRBJ1-2	TRBV7-9	14	.	.	CASSLGQENYGYTF	TGTGCCAGCAGCTTAGGACAGGAAAACTATGGCTACACCTTC
TRBJ2-6	TRBV5-6	18	.	.	CASSPLDRTDLSANVLTF	TGTGCCAGCAGCCCACTCGACAGGACTGATCTGTCGGCCAACGTCCTGACTTTC
TRBJ2-7	TRBV30	12	TRBD1	.	CASGTGDYEQYF	TGTGCCTCCGGGACAGGGGATTACGAGCAGTACTTC
TRBJ2-1	TRBV7-2	14	.	once	CASSLNSGNNEQFF	TGTGCCAGCAGCTTAAATAGCGGAAACAATGAGCAGTTCTTC
TRBJ1-1	TRBV6-1	16	.	.	CASSDRGLGGEGEAFF	TGTGCCAGCAGTGACCGAGGGTTGGGCGGGGAGGGTGAAGCTTTCTTT
TRBJ2-7	TRBV19	14	.	.	CASSIGARLYEQYF	TGTGCCAGTAGTATTGGGGCCCGACTCTACGAGCAGTACTTC
TRBJ2-7	TRBV5-4	14	TRBD2	.	CASSLARGAYEQYF	TGTGCCAGCAGCTTGGCTCGGGGGGCCTACGAGCAGTACTTC
TRBJ1-5	TRBV6-1	13	.	.	CASSEATQSPQHF	TGTGCCAGCAGTGAAGCAACCCAGTCGCCCCAGCATTTT
TRBJ2-1	TRBV6-5	13	TRBD1	few	CASRDRGLGEQFF	TGTGCCAGCAGGGACAGGGGTTTGGGTGAGCAGTTCTTC
TRBJ2-5	TRBV27	13	.	.	CASRGFLQETQYF	TGTGCCAGCCGCGGGTTCCTCCAAGAGACCCAGTACTTC
TRBJ1-4	TRBV5-1	15	.	.	CASSLAAGVEEKLFF	TGCGCCAGCAGCTTGGCGGCAGGGGTGGAGGAAAAACTGTTTTTT
TRBJ2-7	TRBV10-3	12	.	few	CAIGGSVSEQYF	TGTGCCATCGGGGGGTCTGTCTCCGAGCAGTACTTC
TRBJ2-1	TRBV29-1	13	.	few	CSGRQTLRGEQFF	TGCAGCGGTAGACAGACGCTAAGGGGGGAGCAGTTCTTC
TRBJ1-4	TRBV2	16	TRBD1	.	CASSEGTVYANEKLFF	TGTGCCAGCAGTGAGGGGACAGTGTATGCTAATGAAAAACTGTTTTTT
TRBJ2-5	TRBV4-2	18	.	.	CASSQEVGGVTSRRTQYF	TGTGCCAGCAGCCAAGAAGTAGGGGGGGTTACCAGCCGAAGGACCCAGTACTTC
TRBJ1-2	TRBV5-4	14	.	.	CASSLDRVNYGYTF	TGTGCCAGCAGCTTGGACAGGGTCAACTATGGCTACACCTTC
TRBJ2-1	TRBV5-4	15	.	few	CASSRESTSYNEQFF	TGTGCCAGCAGCCGGGAGAGCACCTCCTACAATGAGCAGTTCTTC